Reported below is one T cell receptor beta chain. This specimen comes from a study of CD8 T cells in Susac syndrome. RNA in amounts of roughly 0.5 to 1 ug was reverse transcribed with random hexamers. TCR beta CDR3 was amplified by immunoSEQ multiplex PCR. This amplification extended across 54 Vbeta and 13 Jbeta segments. TCRdb passed the immunoSEQ multiplex PCR reads through MiXCR, listing each CDR3 protein once. The sample has some 300,000 distinct CDR3 sequences, 85% seen once. Trimming cost V 6 bases and J 0 bases, with 15 bases left between them. The CDR3 runs 16 residues. The germline CDR1 and CDR2 sequences are MDHEN and SYDVKM. Sequencing targeted TCR beta in blood CD8+ and CD4+ T cells. Control patients had untreated stable or active relapsing-remitting multiple sclerosis by revised McDonald criteria. The authors negatively isolated CD8+ and CD4+ T cells and FACS-enriched TEMRA cells.

This receptor was taken from a human donor with multiple sclerosis. The chain has TRBV28 and TRBJ2-1, with D possibly TRBD2 on 6 matching bases. The specimen sequenced was CD8+ T cells from PBMCs. Here the CDR3 reads CASSAFVGGSYNEQFF. As DNA, the CDR3 is TGTGCCAGCAGCGCCTTCGTCGGGGGCTCCTACAATGAGCAGTTCTTC.